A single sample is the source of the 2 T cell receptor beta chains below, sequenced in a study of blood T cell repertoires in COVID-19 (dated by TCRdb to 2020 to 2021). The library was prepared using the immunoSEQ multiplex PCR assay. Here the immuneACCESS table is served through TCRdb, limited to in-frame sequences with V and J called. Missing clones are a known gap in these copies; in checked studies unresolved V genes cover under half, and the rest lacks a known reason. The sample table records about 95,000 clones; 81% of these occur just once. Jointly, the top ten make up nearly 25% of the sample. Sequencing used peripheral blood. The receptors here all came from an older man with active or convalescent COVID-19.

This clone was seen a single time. The CDR3 protein is CASSSLAGGGETQYF. CDR3 bases: TGTGCCAGCAGCTCACTAGCGGGGGGCGGCGAGACCCAGTACTTC. The chain couples TRBV2 to TRBJ2-5, with 12 bases identical to TRBD2. J gave up 5 bases and V 6 bases, and 7 bases lay outside the gene matches. The CDR3 contains 15 residues. The V gene's germline CDR1 is SNHLY and CDR2 FYNNEI.

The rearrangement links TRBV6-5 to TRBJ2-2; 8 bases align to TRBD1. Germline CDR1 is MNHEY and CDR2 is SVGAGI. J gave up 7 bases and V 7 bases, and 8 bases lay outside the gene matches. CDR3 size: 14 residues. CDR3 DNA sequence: TGTGCCAGCACTCGGGACAGGAACTACGGGGAGCTGTTTTTT. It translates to CASTRDRNYGELFF.